Listed below are T cell receptor beta chains from one sample, sequenced in a study of blood T cells in healthy people across ages. TCRdb called the 5' RACE reads again in MiXCR, with one record for every CDR3 protein. The sample contains 1,300,000 or so distinct CDR3 sequences, approximately 63% of which appear only once. The sequencing sample was made of blood. The receptor set was obtained from a young man in good health. Both conserved end residues are part of each CDR3. Fields, in order: V gene, J gene, D gene, clone size, CDR3 protein, CDR3 DNA. A D gene is named only where the DNA matches it firmly. Rows give clone size only sometimes, using once, few, many, or a class for an expanded clone.

V: TRBV28
J: TRBJ2-7
D: .
size: few
CDR3: CASMGDHYEQYF
DNA: TGTGCCAGCATGGGGGACCACTACGAGCAGTACTTC

V: TRBV7-9
J: TRBJ2-5
D: .
size: few
CDR3: CASSLDRAETQYF
DNA: TGTGCTAGCAGCTTAGATAGAGCGGAGACCCAGTACTTC

V: TRBV7-9
J: TRBJ2-1
D: TRBD2
size: .
CDR3: CASSLLAGIGNEQFF
DNA: TGTGCCAGCAGCTTACTAGCGGGAATAGGCAATGAGCAGTTCTTC

V: TRBV29-1
J: TRBJ2-1
D: .
size: .
CDR3: CSVEGGGSYNEQFF
DNA: TGCAGCGTTGAAGGAGGAGGCTCCTACAATGAGCAGTTCTTC

V: TRBV10-3
J: TRBJ2-1
D: TRBD1
size: few
CDR3: CAISESGAGQGNNEQFF
DNA: TGTGCCATCAGTGAGTCGGGGGCGGGACAGGGTAACAATGAGCAGTTCTTC

V: TRBV7-8
J: TRBJ2-1
D: TRBD1
size: .
CDR3: CASSSAGQAITNEQFF
DNA: TGTGCCAGCAGCTCTGCGGGACAGGCGATTACCAATGAGCAGTTCTTC

V: TRBV10-3
J: TRBJ1-2
D: .
size: few
CDR3: CATQGNYGYTF
DNA: TGTGCCACCCAGGGTAACTATGGCTACACCTTC

V: TRBV9
J: TRBJ2-7
D: TRBD2
size: .
CDR3: CASSVSGEYYEQYF
DNA: TGTGCCAGCAGCGTAAGCGGGGAATACTACGAGCAGTACTTC

V: TRBV29-1
J: TRBJ1-2
D: TRBD1
size: .
CDR3: CSVGQPLSYGYTF
DNA: TGCAGCGTGGGACAGCCCCTTAGCTATGGCTACACCTTC

V: TRBV20-1
J: TRBJ2-7
D: TRBD2
size: .
CDR3: CSANTGTSEAEQYF
DNA: TGCAGTGCGAACACCGGGACTAGTGAAGCCGAGCAGTACTTC

V: TRBV5-1
J: TRBJ2-1
D: .
size: few
CDR3: CASRLTAAYNEQFF
DNA: TGCGCCAGCAGATTGACAGCCGCGTACAATGAGCAGTTCTTC

V: TRBV13
J: TRBJ2-7
D: TRBD1
size: .
CDR3: CASSFSQGASEQYF
DNA: TGTGCCAGCAGCTTTAGTCAGGGGGCAAGCGAGCAGTACTTC

V: TRBV6-2/TRBV6-3
J: TRBJ2-5
D: .
size: .
CDR3: CASSKRDKETQYF
DNA: TGTGCCAGCAGTAAAAGGGATAAAGAGACCCAGTACTTC

V: TRBV12-3/TRBV12-4
J: TRBJ2-1
D: .
size: .
CDR3: CASSRLKKYNNEQFF
DNA: TGTGCCAGCAGCCGACTGAAGAAATATAACAATGAGCAGTTCTTC

V: TRBV7-8
J: TRBJ2-3
D: .
size: .
CDR3: CASSLGLPRTDTQYF
DNA: TGTGCCAGCAGCTTAGGTTTGCCGAGAACAGATACGCAGTATTTT

V: TRBV4-2
J: TRBJ2-3
D: .
size: .
CDR3: CASSQTRTYTDTQYF
DNA: TGTGCCAGCAGCCAGACGCGGACCTACACAGATACGCAGTATTTT

V: TRBV12-3/TRBV12-4
J: TRBJ1-2
D: .
size: .
CDR3: CASSKTAYGYTF
DNA: TGTGCCAGCAGTAAGACTGCTTATGGCTACACCTTC

V: TRBV2
J: TRBJ2-1
D: TRBD2
size: .
CDR3: CASSASSGAGNEQFF
DNA: TGTGCCAGCAGCGCCTCTAGCGGGGCTGGCAATGAGCAGTTCTTC

V: TRBV21-1
J: TRBJ1-4
D: .
size: .
CDR3: CASSLGQGAHEKLFF
DNA: TGTGCCAGCAGCTTAGGACAGGGGGCGCACGAAAAACTGTTTTTT

V: TRBV4-1
J: TRBJ1-1
D: TRBD1
size: .
CDR3: CASSQKGAGTEAFF
DNA: TGCGCCAGCAGCCAAAAGGGGGCGGGCACTGAAGCTTTCTTT

V: TRBV10-3
J: TRBJ2-5
D: .
size: .
CDR3: CAIREGLQQETQYF
DNA: TGTGCCATCAGAGAGGGACTTCAGCAGGAGACCCAGTACTTC

V: TRBV10-3
J: TRBJ2-2
D: TRBD2
size: few
CDR3: CAISDSSGSEVLFF
DNA: TGTGCCATCAGTGATTCTAGCGGGAGTGAGGTGCTGTTTTTT

V: TRBV25-1
J: TRBJ2-1
D: TRBD1
size: few
CDR3: CASSRTGADNEQFF
DNA: TGTGCCAGCAGCAGGACAGGGGCTGACAATGAGCAGTTCTTC

V: TRBV6-2/TRBV6-3
J: TRBJ2-2
D: TRBD2
size: .
CDR3: CASSYSILVAGPEGELFF
DNA: TGTGCCAGCAGTTACTCGATTTTGGTAGCGGGTCCCGAGGGGGAGCTGTTTTTT

V: TRBV20-1
J: TRBJ2-1
D: .
size: few
CDR3: CSARDGGGSNEQFF
DNA: TGCAGTGCTAGAGATGGGGGGGGCTCAAATGAGCAGTTCTTC

V: TRBV13
J: TRBJ2-4
D: .
size: .
CDR3: CASSLGPRENIQYF
DNA: TGTGCCAGCAGCTTAGGACCCAGAGAAAACATTCAGTACTTC

V: TRBV6-1
J: TRBJ1-1
D: .
size: .
CDR3: CASSVGGDVTEAFF
DNA: TGTGCCAGCAGTGTCGGAGGGGACGTCACTGAAGCTTTCTTT

V: TRBV20-1
J: TRBJ2-1
D: TRBD2
size: .
CDR3: CSARDSFAGEPNEQFF
DNA: TGCAGTGCTAGAGATTCTTTCGCGGGGGAACCAAATGAGCAGTTCTTC

V: TRBV11-2
J: TRBJ2-3
D: TRBD2
size: .
CDR3: CASSLVRRRLAGGGDTQYF
DNA: TGTGCCAGCAGCTTAGTTCGTAGGAGACTAGCCGGGGGAGGGGATACGCAGTATTTT

V: TRBV4-1
J: TRBJ2-7
D: .
size: .
CDR3: CAGSHGGLGVSHEQYF
DNA: TGCGCCGGCAGCCATGGGGGTCTAGGGGTGTCCCACGAGCAGTACTTC

V: TRBV6-2/TRBV6-3
J: TRBJ2-7
D: .
size: .
CDR3: CASRSTGTPSEQYF
DNA: TGTGCCAGCAGATCCACCGGGACACCTTCCGAGCAGTACTTC

V: TRBV5-1
J: TRBJ1-6
D: .
size: .
CDR3: CASSPGLDRVNSPLHF
DNA: TGCGCCAGCAGCCCCGGCTTGGACAGAGTCAATTCACCCCTCCACTTT

V: TRBV6-2/TRBV6-3
J: TRBJ2-2
D: .
size: once
CDR3: CASSYVGLGTGELFF
DNA: TGTGCCAGCAGTTACGTGGGGCTGGGCACCGGGGAGCTGTTTTTT

V: TRBV5-1
J: TRBJ2-1
D: .
size: .
CDR3: CASSPPLLGGGYNEQFF
DNA: TGCGCCAGCAGCCCACCACTACTAGGTGGGGGGTACAATGAGCAGTTCTTC

V: TRBV20-1
J: TRBJ2-1
D: .
size: .
CDR3: CSAREPYSYNEQFF
DNA: TGCAGTGCTAGAGAACCGTACTCCTACAATGAGCAGTTCTTC